This T cell receptor beta chain was identified during a study of T cell changes during pregnancy in multiple sclerosis. Germline assignment: CDR1 MGHRA and CDR2 YSYEKL. Deletions cut 5 bases from V and 7 bases from J, with 8 bases between. The CDR3 runs 12 residues. Clones were sequenced by immunoSEQ multiplex PCR, and TCRdb holds only the in-frame ones, with some missing. Of tens of thousands of clones in the sample, approximately 88% were seen once. The receptor comes from a female donor in good health, enrolled as a control in a pregnancy study. The chain carries TRBV4-1 and TRBJ2-2; no definite D call. Sequencing used peripheral blood, obtained in the first trimester of pregnancy. CDR3 nucleotides: TGCGCCAGCAGCGAAGGTCACGGGGAGCTGTTTTTT. This gives the protein CASSEGHGELFF.